This TCR beta chain originates from a study of T-cell memory formation after mild COVID-19. Points from the study as a whole: Those CD4+ clones that contracted were mainly in CM and EM (CD8+ ones in EMRA).

Of note for this clonotype: No antigen is known for it.

TCRdb re-analysed the 5' RACE reads in MiXCR, keeping a single row per CDR3 protein. The sample has approximately 570,000 distinct CDR3 sequences, about a sixth seen once. The source material was PBMCs or a T cell subset sorted from them (not recorded which). The TCR was taken from an adult woman who had mild COVID-19 (a few samples of this study predate the infection). Cell type and time point are not known.

The CDR3: CSARGSYEQYF. CDR3 nucleotide sequence: TGCAGTGCTCGGGGCTCCTACGAGCAGTACTTC. The chain has TRBV20-1 and TRBJ2-7; possibly TRBD2 for D (5 bases). The germline V gene encodes CDR1 DFQATT and CDR2 SNEGSKA (reference sequence). V was trimmed by 5 bases and J by 0 bases, leaving 5 bases between them. There are 11 residues in the CDR3.